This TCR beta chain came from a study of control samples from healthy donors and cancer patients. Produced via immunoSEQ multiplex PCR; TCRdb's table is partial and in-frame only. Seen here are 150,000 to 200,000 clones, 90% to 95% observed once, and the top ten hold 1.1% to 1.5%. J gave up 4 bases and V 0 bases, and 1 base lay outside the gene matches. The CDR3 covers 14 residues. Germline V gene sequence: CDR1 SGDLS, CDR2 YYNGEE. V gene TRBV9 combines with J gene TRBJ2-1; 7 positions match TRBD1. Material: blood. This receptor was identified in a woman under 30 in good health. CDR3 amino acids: CASSVAGQYNEQFF. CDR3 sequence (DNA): TGTGCCAGCAGCGTAGCGGGACAGTACAATGAGCAGTTCTTC.